Listed here is a single T cell receptor (beta chain). The antigen is not known. The data are from a study of early T cells in non-severe SARS-CoV-2 infection. Background on the study: Chains were unpaired, as sequencing was done on bulk RNA from unsorted whole blood. The study's findings and limits: The study's VDJdb matching favored anti-spike CD8 responses and missed private and CD4 specificities.

Individually, cDNA molecules had unique molecular identifiers attached to them. Using its own MiXCR run on the 5' RACE reads, TCRdb lists one record per CDR3 protein. Of around 60,000 distinct CDR3 sequences in the sample, roughly 18% are singletons; the top ten hold 8% to 10%. Germline CDR1 is SEHNR and CDR2 is FQNEAQ (reference sequence). V dropped 5 bases and J dropped 4 bases, with 12 bases sitting between them. The CDR3 consists of 13 residues. The starting material was whole blood, obtained at baseline. This sequence was found in an adult who was a healthcare worker with PCR-confirmed SARS-CoV-2 infection or an uninfected control (not recorded which). The chain uses TRBV7-9 and TRBJ2-7; TRBD1 might be the D (6 bases). This chain's CDR3 is CASSPDSRYEQYF. In DNA form, the CDR3 reads TGTGCCAGCAGCCCGGACAGTAGGTACGAGCAGTACTTC.